The next 13 T cell receptor beta chains were all read from a single sample in a study of T cells after somatic rescue of genetic block. Libraries were prepared by immunoSEQ multiplex PCR; TCRdb keeps only in-frame clonotypes and omits some of them. The repertoire includes fewer than 15,000 clones, roughly two thirds of them detected once, and approximately 20% sits in the top ten. Material for sequencing was peripheral blood mononuclear cells (PBMCs). Receptors originate from a boy aged 5-17 years.

Comments on this clone: The junction departs from the called germline gene at one end, perhaps through a read error. This chain links TRBV27 with TRBJ2-7, with 7 bases identical to TRBD2. This CDR3 contains 17 residues. Germline-derived CDR1 and CDR2 are MNHEY and SMNVEV (reference sequence). The CDR3 sequence is CAGSSRGRGEGSYEQYF. CDR3 nucleotides: TGTGCCGGCAGTTCTCGGGGAAGAGGGGAGGGGAGCTACGAGCAGTACTTC.

The V call is TRBV10-1, the J call TRBJ2-3; D is ambiguous. Germline CDR1 and CDR2: WNHNN and SYGVQD (reference sequence). V was clipped by 4 bases and J by 5 bases, with 7 bases between them. The CDR3 extends over 12 amino acids. Here the CDR3 DNA reads TGCGCCAGCAGTGTGACTGGAGATACGCAGTATTTT. Protein: CASSVTGDTQYF.

The chain links TRBV19 to TRBJ2-5, with 16 bases identical to TRBD2. Per germline, CDR1 LNHDA and CDR2 SQIVND (reference sequence). V lost 5 bases, J lost 5 bases, and 11 bases stayed unmatched. This CDR3 is 18 amino acids long. CDR3 region: CASSALGTSGGAGETQYF. As DNA, the CDR3 is TGTGCCAGTAGTGCCCTCGGGACTAGCGGGGGGGCCGGGGAGACCCAGTACTTC. Using reference TRBV19 and TRBJ2-5 for the parts outside the CDR3, the full variable domain is DGGITQSPKYLFRKEGQNVTLSCEQNLNHDAMYWYRQDPGQGLRLIYYSQIVNDFQKGDIAEGYSVSREKKESFPLTVTSAQKNPTAFYLCASSALGTSGGAGETQYFGPGTRLLVL.

V usage is TRBV30 and J usage is TRBJ2-6, with D perhaps TRBD1 (5 bases). The CDR3 runs 14 residues. Germline CDR1 is GTSNPN and CDR2 is SVGIG (reference sequence). V was pared by 1 base and J by 2 bases, with 6 bases between. The CDR3 bases are TGTGCCTGGAGTGGACAGCCTGGGGCCAACGTCCTGACTTTC. This encodes CAWSGQPGANVLTF.

The chain carries TRBV6-5 and TRBJ1-1, with D hard to call. V lost 6 bases, J lost 0 bases, and 11 bases lay in between. The CDR3 spans 14 residues. CDR1 and CDR2 (germline): MNHEY, SVGAGI. In nucleotides, the CDR3 is TGTGCCAGCAGGGAAGCGAGGGTGAACACTGAAGCTTTCTTT. Protein product: CASREARVNTEAFF.

This chain connects TRBV5-4 to TRBJ1-6, with 8 bases identical to TRBD1. This CDR3 spans 16 amino acids. Germline V lookup: CDR1 SGHNT, CDR2 YYREEE (reference sequence). The junction had 8 bases not matched to a gene; V was cut back by 7 bases and J by 2 bases. CDR3 sequence: CASGRSGGTYNSPLHF. In DNA form, the CDR3 reads TGTGCCAGCGGACGTTCAGGGGGCACCTATAATTCACCCCTCCACTTT. The variable domain in full, completed from reference TRBV5-4 and TRBJ1-6, reads ETGVTQSPTHLIKTRGQQVTLRCSSQSGHNTVSWYQQALGQGPQFIFQYYREEENGRGNFPPRFSGLQFPNYSSELNVNALELDDSALYLCASGRSGGTYNSPLHFGNGTRLTVT.

Points on this clone: A junction end diverges from the germline sequence, so it may reflect a read error. The J gene is TRBJ2-7, the V gene TRBV27; 15 nucleotides match TRBD2. This CDR3 is built from 19 residues. The germline V gene has CDR1 MNHEY and CDR2 SMNVEV (reference sequence). Here the CDR3 DNA reads TGTGCCAGCAGTCCCCATGGACTAGCGGGAGGGCCGATATCCTACCAGCAGTACTTC. The encoded protein is CASSPHGLAGGPISYQQYF.

This sequence joins TRBV27 and TRBJ2-7; TRBD2 is a possible D gene (5 bases). CDR3 size: 13 residues. V shed 5 bases and J shed 4 bases, with 12 bases lying between them. Germline V gives CDR1 MNHEY, CDR2 SMNVEV (reference sequence). The CDR3, as DNA: TGTGCCAGCAGTGAGGGAGTGGGGTACGAGCAGTACTTC. Protein product: CASSEGVGYEQYF.

The chain combines TRBV5-1 with TRBJ2-3, with a possible D match to TRBD2 (5 bases). The CDR3 is 14 residues long. V lost 5 bases, J lost 1 base, and 11 bases lay in between. Germline loops: CDR1 SGHRS, CDR2 YFSETQ. The CDR3 DNA follows: TGCGCCAGCAGTCGGGGTAGGGGCACAGATACGCAGTATTTT. This encodes CASSRGRGTDTQYF.

This chain connects TRBV13 to TRBJ2-3; D not resolved. The ends were cut back, 3 bases at V and 6 bases at J, with 4 bases in the middle. Germline V lookup: CDR1 PRHDT, CDR2 FYEKMQ (reference sequence). The CDR3 extends over 11 amino acids. The CDR3 bases are TGTGCCAGCAGCTTGGAGGATACGCAGTATTTT. It codes for CASSLEDTQYF.

This sequence joins TRBV6-6 and TRBJ2-7, with unresolved D. Germline CDR1 reads MNHNY; CDR2 reads SVGAGI (reference sequence). V was trimmed by 7 bases and J by 2 bases, leaving 15 bases between them. The CDR3 has 14 amino acids. CDR3 region: CASNQAFPTYEQYF. The CDR3 DNA reads TGTGCCAGCAACCAGGCTTTTCCGACCTACGAGCAGTACTTC.

J is TRBJ2-6 and V is TRBV6-4; D ambiguous. V was cut by 7 bases and J by 0 bases, with 7 bases left in between. The CDR3 runs 14 residues. CDR1 and CDR2 (germline): MRHNA, SNTAGT. The CDR3 spells CASTAFSGANVLTF. CDR3 coding DNA: TGTGCCAGCACCGCGTTCTCTGGGGCCAACGTCCTGACTTTC.

The chain uses TRBV5-1 and TRBJ2-6, with TRBD1 matching over 8 bases. V lost 3 bases, J lost 4 bases, and 3 bases stayed unmatched. The CDR3 is made up of 15 amino acids. Germline CDR1 SGHRS, CDR2 YFSETQ. The CDR3 sequence is CASSSQGAGANVLTF. CDR3 nucleotide sequence: TGCGCCAGCAGCTCTCAGGGGGCGGGGGCCAACGTCCTGACTTTC. The full variable domain, rest sourced from reference TRBV5-1 and TRBJ2-6, is KAGVTQTPRYLIKTRGQQVTLSCSPISGHRSVSWYQQTPGQGLQFLFEYFSETQRNKGNFPGRFSGRQFSNSRSEMNVSTLELGDSALYLCASSSQGAGANVLTFGAGSRLTVL.